This T cell receptor (beta chain) is drawn from a study of T cells in Graves' hyperthyroidism and ophthalmopathy. Across the study: Before treatment of any kind, peripheral blood was taken at initial diagnosis.

This clonotype was detected many times. Antigen unknown. Amplification targeted TCR beta CDR3 regions from RNA transcripts. RT-PCR in the first round (using the HTBI primer set) targeted the TCR CDR3. TCRdb re-analysed the multiplex PCR reads in MiXCR, keeping a single row per CDR3 protein. The sample yields approximately 380,000 distinct CDR3 sequences, approximately 17% seen once. This CDR3 region has 20 residues. Trimming took off 2 bases at V and 0 bases at J, with 20 bases between the two ends. The germline V gene encodes CDR1 SNHLY and CDR2 FYNNEI. Points from the study as a whole: For ophthalmopathy, model prediction preceded onset by a median 6.5 months.

The chain combines TRBV2 with TRBJ1-6, with a weak D call TRBD1 (5 bases). The receptor was isolated from a man aged 18 to 29 with Graves' ophthalmopathy. The sequencing input was blood. CDR3 in amino acids: CASSEIGQPGWDSYNSPLHF. The CDR3 DNA follows: TGTGCCAGCAGTGAAATCGGACAACCGGGATGGGACTCCTATAATTCACCCCTCCACTTT.